This TCR beta chain came from a study of identical twins. Study-level points and caveats: Cross-sectional statistical analysis was relied on for the conclusions, without the same donors being followed.

On this clonotype: As yet, its antigen is unknown.

The germline gives CDR1 MDHEN, CDR2 SYDVKM. There are 19 residues in the CDR3. V shed 3 bases, J shed 0 bases, and the junction held 11 bases outside the gene matches. Template switching introduced a universal primer site, and the cDNA bore unique molecular identifiers. TCRdb independently ran MiXCR on the 5' RACE reads; one entry per CDR3 protein. The data show 1.5 million to 2 million distinct CDR3 sequences, roughly 35% seen once. The donors were all healthy and Caucasian. The chain has TRBV28 and TRBJ2-6, with 7 bases that match TRBD1. The sequenced sample consisted of cord blood. The sequence was collected from a newborn girl in good health. CDR3 DNA sequence: TGTGCCAGCAGTTTTCGGAAGGGGGCCTCTCTCTCTGGGGCCAACGTCCTGACTTTC. Protein product: CASSFRKGASLSGANVLTF.